The 5 T cell receptor beta chains in this list originate from one sample, sequenced in a study of shared clonotypes between healthy human individuals. TCRdb's table, derived via immunoSEQ multiplex PCR, lists solely in-frame clones and lacks some. Of about 1.5 million clones listed, about 98% are singletons. Material: naive CD4+ T cells sorted from blood. Specified subset: CD45RA+ positively selected. These receptors originate from a man aged 25-45 years in good health.

The genes are TRBV28 and TRBJ2-1, with 9 positions matching TRBD1. Germline V gives CDR1 MDHEN, CDR2 SYDVKM. V dropped 4 bases and J dropped 4; count of bases not matched to a gene: 8. CDR3 size: 16 residues. In nucleotides, the CDR3 is TGTGCCAGCAGTTCCTCGGACAGGGGATTTTACAATGAGCAGTTCTTC. Amino acid sequence: CASSSSDRGFYNEQFF.

The chain uses TRBV5-5 and TRBJ1-2, with D possibly being TRBD1 (6 bases). Germline-derived CDR1 and CDR2 are SGHKS and YYEKEE (reference sequence). Trimming pared 2 bases from V and 2 bases from J, leaving 19 bases between. This CDR3 region has 17 residues. CDR3 in DNA: TGTGCCAGCAGCTTTTACGGGCGCGGGACATTCAACTATGGCTACACCTTC. Translated: CASSFYGRGTFNYGYTF.

The gene calls are TRBV2 and TRBJ2-1; 7 nucleotides line up with TRBD2. V lost 7 bases to trimming and J lost 7 bases; unmatched junction nucleotides: 10. Germline CDR1 reads SNHLY; CDR2 reads FYNNEI. The length of the CDR3 is 14 residues. CDR3 sequence: CASMWSELANEQFF. DNA for the CDR3: TGTGCCAGCATGTGGAGTGAACTAGCGAATGAGCAGTTCTTC. Complete variable domain (other parts from reference TRBV2 and TRBJ2-1): EPEVTQTPSHQVTQMGQEVILRCVPISNHLYFYWYRQILGQKVEFLVSFYNNEISEKSEIFDDQFSVERPDGSNFTLKIRSTKLEDSAMYFCASMWSELANEQFFGPGTRLTVL.

The gene calls are TRBV9 and TRBJ2-1; 7 bases fit TRBD1. With 3 bases clipped from V and 8 bases from J, the junction kept 8 bases outside the gene matches. CDR1 SGDLS and CDR2 YYNGEE come from the germline V gene. The CDR3 is 14 amino acids. In DNA form, the CDR3 reads TGTGCCAGCAGCGATAACAGGGGATGGGATGAGCAGTTCTTC. It specifies CASSDNRGWDEQFF.

Details on this clone: The sample holds other DNA sequences that translate to the same CDR3. The chain recombines TRBV4-3 with TRBJ2-1; 10 bases line up with TRBD2. V was clipped by 1 base and J by 1 base; unmatched bases: 4. Germline V lookup: CDR1 LGHNA, CDR2 YSLEER. This CDR3 spans 17 amino acids. The CDR3 region is CASSQARTSGSYNEQFF. CDR3 DNA: TGCGCCAGCAGCCAAGCTAGGACTAGCGGTTCCTACAATGAGCAGTTCTTC.